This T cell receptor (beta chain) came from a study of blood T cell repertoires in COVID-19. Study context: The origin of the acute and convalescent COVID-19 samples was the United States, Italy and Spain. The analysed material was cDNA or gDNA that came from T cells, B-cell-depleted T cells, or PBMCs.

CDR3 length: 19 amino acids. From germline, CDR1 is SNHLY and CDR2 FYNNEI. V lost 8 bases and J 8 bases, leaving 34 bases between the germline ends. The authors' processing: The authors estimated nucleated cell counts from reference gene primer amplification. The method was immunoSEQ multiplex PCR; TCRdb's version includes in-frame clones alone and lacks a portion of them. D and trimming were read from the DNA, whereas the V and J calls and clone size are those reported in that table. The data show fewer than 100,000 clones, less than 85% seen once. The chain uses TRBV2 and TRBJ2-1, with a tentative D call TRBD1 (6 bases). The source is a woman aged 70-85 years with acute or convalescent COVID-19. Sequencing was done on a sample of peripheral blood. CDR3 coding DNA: TGTGCCAGCTTCGGCCGGCGGACGACCGGGACACCGCTTTTAGATGAGCAGTTCTTC. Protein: CASFGRRTTGTPLLDEQFF.